This T cell receptor (beta chain) was captured by sequencing in a study of cytomegalovirus exposure and HLA in healthy donors. This CDR3 has 15 residues. Trimming left V 0 bases short and J 2 bases short, with 10 bases between. Germline CDR1 reads SGDLS; CDR2 reads YYNGEE. Use of 60 Vbeta and 13 Jbeta primers characterized the PCR. Clones were sequenced by immunoSEQ multiplex PCR, and TCRdb holds only the in-frame ones, with some missing. The repertoire has 100,000 to 150,000 clones, around four fifths of them found once; the top ten carry about a tenth. This rearrangement joins TRBV9 to TRBJ2-3; tentatively, D is TRBD2 (5 bases). The sample was PBMCs. The receptor was derived from a man younger than 45 in good health and CMV-seropositive. In DNA form, the CDR3 reads TGTGCCAGCAGCGTAGGAGTGAGGGTCACAGATACGCAGTATTTT. The encoded protein is CASSVGVRVTDTQYF.